This T cell receptor beta chain was captured by sequencing in a study of CD4 T cells in relation to SARS-CoV-2 and coronaviruses. Unexposed donor CD4+ T cells date from about 2011-2018, before the COVID-19 pandemic. CD4+ T cells were isolated from the cells after around 10 days of culture. Measured with immunoSEQ multiplex PCR; TCRdb has only the in-frame clones, and not every one. The table records more than 20,000 clones, 66% of them present only once. On this clone: The target antigen is unknown.

Deletions cut 5 bases from V and 7 bases from J, with 8 bases between. This CDR3 has 12 amino acids. V and J are TRBV12-3 or TRBV12-4 and TRBJ2-2; D is perhaps TRBD1 or TRBD2 (6 bases each). The clonotype comes from a human donor in good health. The material sequenced was CD4+ T cells from PBMCs, cultured in vitro. CDR3 coding DNA: TGTGCCAGCAGTCGGGGGCTCGGGGAGCTGTTTTTT. Translating it yields CASSRGLGELFF.